Given below is one T cell receptor (beta chain) in context. The sample holds many counts of this clonotype. Its target antigen remains unknown. Base qualities are missing; no much larger clone stands one base away. Germline trimming: 6 bases from V, 4 bases from J; junction bases outside gene matches: 8. Measured from the cysteine to the phenylalanine, the CDR3 is 15 residues long. The only DNA kept is the CDR3, 45 bases in frame from the first base. CDR1 and CDR2 are drawn from the germline V gene (reference sequence): MNHEY, SMNVEV. This specimen comes from a study of spatial heterogeneity in lung cancer (dated by TCRdb to between 2018 and 2021). In terms of the full investigation: The donors were more than 60 patients from the lung TRACERx cohort who had early-stage, untreated non-small cell lung cancer. Follow-up PBMC samples were sequenced whenever available, with a median time to follow-up of about 24 months after resection. Beta-chain transcripts were consistently detected in greater numbers than alpha-chain transcripts, which likely reflected higher beta-chain transcript abundance. In the raw uncorrected reads, each unique combination of TCR and UMI appeared more than ten times on average. TCR alpha and beta repertoires were quantitatively compared across multiple tumor regions, matched nontumor lung and blood in non-small cell lung cancer. The study linked features of the TCR repertoire to counts of nonsynonymous mutations, which were determined by whole-exome sequencing of tumor tissue. Both alpha and beta chains were TCR-sequenced in samples taken at surgery, namely 220 tumor regions, approximately 63 matched nontumor lung samples and 50 to 60 PBMC samples.

Preparation of the library involved 5' RACE. Sequenced using a NextSeq 500. In the TCR library protocol, a unique molecular identifier was attached to each TCR cDNA molecule so that PCR and sequencing errors could be corrected. The authors' analysis ran thus. Decombinator tools were used for TCR identification, UMI-based error correction and CDR3 extraction. Expanded TCRs were defined as those above a frequency of 2 per 1,000, corresponding to the top 1% of the tumor frequency distribution. Renyi diversity was computed with the R vegan package after each repertoire had been subsampled 100 times to 5,000 TCRs. CDR3 similarity networks were constructed using string-kernel similarity of amino acid triplets, with links drawn between CDR3s whose pairwise similarity was above 0.82. TCRdb cleaned the public reads at Q25 with fastp, built clones with MiXCR and kept in-frame beta chains. Identical CDR3 protein sequences are pooled into one entry, listed with their most common genes and DNA. These V and J calls originate from TCRdb's pipeline instead of the authors' own analysis. The sample includes approximately 30,000 distinct CDR3 sequences, with roughly a tenth observed a single time. Roughly 30% of the sample lies in the top ten.

Here is what the overall study found, with its caveats: Ubiquitous expanded tumor TCRs showed up in blood more often at tumor resection than at routine follow-up. Confirming at a functional level the hypothesis that regional TCRs recognize regional mutations was considered to require additional single-cell paired TCR alpha and beta sequencing. Only 14 patients were included in comparisons of baseline and follow-up blood repertoires.

Explained via the paper, the time point label denotes: blood at routine non-recurrence follow-up after resection. TCR sequencing used whole RNA extracted from tumor and nontumor lung tissue, or from cryopreserved PBMC samples, without cell sorting. Patients were selected for TCR sequencing only if sufficient RNA was available from at least two tumor regions. Sequencing was performed on PBMCs, taken at follow-up. This clonotype originated in a female donor with early-stage non-small cell lung cancer. In this chain, TRBV27 is recombined with TRBJ2-1, with TRBD2 identical over 8 junction bases. The nucleotides are TGTGCCAGCAGCCGAGCGGGGGCCGGGTACAATGAGCAGTTCTTC. This is translated as CASSRAGAGYNEQFF.